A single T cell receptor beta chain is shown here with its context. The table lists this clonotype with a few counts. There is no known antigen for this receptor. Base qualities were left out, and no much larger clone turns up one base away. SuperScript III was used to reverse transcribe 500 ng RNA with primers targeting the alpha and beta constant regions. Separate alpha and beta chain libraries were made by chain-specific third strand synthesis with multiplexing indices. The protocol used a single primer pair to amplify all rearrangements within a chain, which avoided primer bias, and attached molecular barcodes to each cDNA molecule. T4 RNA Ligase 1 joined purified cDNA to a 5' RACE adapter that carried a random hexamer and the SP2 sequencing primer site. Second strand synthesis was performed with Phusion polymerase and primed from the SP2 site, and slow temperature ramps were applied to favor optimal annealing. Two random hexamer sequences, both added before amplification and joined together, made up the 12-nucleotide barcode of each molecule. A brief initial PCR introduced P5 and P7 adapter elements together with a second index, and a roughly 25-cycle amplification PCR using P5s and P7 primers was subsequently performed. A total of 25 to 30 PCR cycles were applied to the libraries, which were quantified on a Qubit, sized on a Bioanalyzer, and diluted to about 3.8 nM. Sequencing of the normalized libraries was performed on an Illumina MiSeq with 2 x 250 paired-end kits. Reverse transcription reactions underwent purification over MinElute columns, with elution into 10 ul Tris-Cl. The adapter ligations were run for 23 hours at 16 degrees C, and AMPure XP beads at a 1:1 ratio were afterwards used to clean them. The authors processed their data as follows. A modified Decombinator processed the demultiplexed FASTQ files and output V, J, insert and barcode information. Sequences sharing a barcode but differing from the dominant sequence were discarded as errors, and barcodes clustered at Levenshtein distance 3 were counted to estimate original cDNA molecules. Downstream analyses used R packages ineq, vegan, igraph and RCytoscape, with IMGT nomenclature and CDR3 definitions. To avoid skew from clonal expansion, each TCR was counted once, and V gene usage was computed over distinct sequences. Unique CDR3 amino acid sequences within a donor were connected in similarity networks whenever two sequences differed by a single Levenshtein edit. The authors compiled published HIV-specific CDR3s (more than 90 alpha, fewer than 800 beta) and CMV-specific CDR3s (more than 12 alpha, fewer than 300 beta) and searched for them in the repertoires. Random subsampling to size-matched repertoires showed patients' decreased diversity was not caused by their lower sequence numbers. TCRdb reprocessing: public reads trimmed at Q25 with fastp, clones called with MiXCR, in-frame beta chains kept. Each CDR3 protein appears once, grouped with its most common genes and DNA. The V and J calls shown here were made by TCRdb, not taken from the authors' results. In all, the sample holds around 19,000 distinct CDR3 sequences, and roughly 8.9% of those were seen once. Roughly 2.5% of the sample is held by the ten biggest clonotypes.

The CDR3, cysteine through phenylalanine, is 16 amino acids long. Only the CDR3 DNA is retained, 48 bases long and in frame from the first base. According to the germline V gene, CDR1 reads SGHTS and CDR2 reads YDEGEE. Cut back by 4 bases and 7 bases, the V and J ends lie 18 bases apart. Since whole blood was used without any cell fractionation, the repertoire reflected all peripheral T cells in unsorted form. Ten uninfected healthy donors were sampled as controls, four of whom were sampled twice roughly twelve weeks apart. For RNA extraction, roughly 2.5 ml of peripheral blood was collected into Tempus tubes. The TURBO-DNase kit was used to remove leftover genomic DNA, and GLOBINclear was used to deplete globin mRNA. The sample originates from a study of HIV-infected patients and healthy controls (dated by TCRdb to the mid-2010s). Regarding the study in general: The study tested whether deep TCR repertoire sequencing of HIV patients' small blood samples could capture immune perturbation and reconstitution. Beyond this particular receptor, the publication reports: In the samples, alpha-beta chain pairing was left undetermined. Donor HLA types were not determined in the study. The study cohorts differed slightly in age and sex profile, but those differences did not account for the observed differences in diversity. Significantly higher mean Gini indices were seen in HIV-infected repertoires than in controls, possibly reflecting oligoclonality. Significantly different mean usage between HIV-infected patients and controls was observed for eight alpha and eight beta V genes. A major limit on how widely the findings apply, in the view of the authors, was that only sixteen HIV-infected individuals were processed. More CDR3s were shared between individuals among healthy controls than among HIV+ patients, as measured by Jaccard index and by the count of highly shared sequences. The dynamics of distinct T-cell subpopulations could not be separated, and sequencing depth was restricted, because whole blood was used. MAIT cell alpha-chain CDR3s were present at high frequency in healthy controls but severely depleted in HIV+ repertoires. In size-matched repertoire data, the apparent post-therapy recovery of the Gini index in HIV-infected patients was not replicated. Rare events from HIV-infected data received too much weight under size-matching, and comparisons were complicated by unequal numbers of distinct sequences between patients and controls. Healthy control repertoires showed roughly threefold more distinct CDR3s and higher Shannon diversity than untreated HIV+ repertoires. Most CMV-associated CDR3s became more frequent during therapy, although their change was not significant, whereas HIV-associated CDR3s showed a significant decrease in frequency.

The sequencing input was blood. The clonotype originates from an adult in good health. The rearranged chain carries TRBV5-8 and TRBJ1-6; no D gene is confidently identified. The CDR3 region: CASSRRNSGLNSPLHF. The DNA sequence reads TGTGCCAGCAGCAGACGTAACAGCGGTCTGAATTCACCCCTCCACTTT.